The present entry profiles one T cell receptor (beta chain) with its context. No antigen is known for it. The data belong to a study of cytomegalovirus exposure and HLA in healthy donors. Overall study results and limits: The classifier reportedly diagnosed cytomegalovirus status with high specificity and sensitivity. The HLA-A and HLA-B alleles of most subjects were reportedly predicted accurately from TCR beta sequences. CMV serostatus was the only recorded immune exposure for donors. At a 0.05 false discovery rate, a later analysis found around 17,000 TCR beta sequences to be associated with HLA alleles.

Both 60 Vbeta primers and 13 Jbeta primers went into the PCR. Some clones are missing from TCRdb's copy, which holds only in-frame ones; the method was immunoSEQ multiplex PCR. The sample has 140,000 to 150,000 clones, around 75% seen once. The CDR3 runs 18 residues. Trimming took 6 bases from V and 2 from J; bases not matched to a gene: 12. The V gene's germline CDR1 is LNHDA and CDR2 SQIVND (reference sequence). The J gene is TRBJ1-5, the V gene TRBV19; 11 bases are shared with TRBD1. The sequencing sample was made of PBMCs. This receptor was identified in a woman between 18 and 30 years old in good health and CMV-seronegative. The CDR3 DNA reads TGTGCCAGTAGGGGTCGGACAGGGGGCGCCGGGGGCAATCAGCCCCAGCATTTT. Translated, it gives CASRGRTGGAGGNQPQHF.